This TCR beta chain derives from a study of vaccination and CD4 T cells after COVID-19. Broader study findings: Spike mono-reactive clones accounted for 304 of the 307 vaccine-specific clones found in convalescent patients.

As to treatment: roughly ten-day PBMC culture with coronavirus spike peptide pools or control peptides (ViraFEST assay). Germline V CDR1 and CDR2: LNHNV, YYDKDF (reference sequence). The CDR3 is 16 residues long. The V and J ends lost 3 bases and 0 bases respectively, with 12 bases between them. The Oncomine TCR Beta short-read assay was applied to DNA of cultured CD4+ T cells. MiXCR, run by TCRdb on the PCR reads, gives a single entry per CDR3 protein. The sample records around 19,000 distinct CDR3 sequences, 43% being singletons. This clonotype was counted between two and nine times. The antigen remains undetermined.

V gene TRBV15 combines with J gene TRBJ1-3; the D gene is possibly TRBD1 (5 bases). Here the sequenced sample was CD4+ T cells from blood, cultured in vitro, taken after SARS-CoV-2 vaccination. The TCR was taken from a human donor who had recovered from COVID-19. The DNA of the CDR3 is TGTGCCACCAGCAGGGGGGACGGGTCCTCTGGAAACACCATATATTTT. Its translation is CATSRGDGSSGNTIYF.